This is a list of T cell receptor beta chains from one sample in a study of post-analysis software for immune sequencing data. TCRdb re-called the PCR reads through MiXCR, storing one row per CDR3 protein. The table includes roughly 570,000 distinct CDR3 sequences, 30% to 40% detected once. The sample taken for sequencing was blood. These TCRs come from a girl younger than 18 with multiple sclerosis. The CDR3 runs from the conserved cysteine through the conserved F or W. The order of the fields is D gene, J gene, clone size, V gene, CDR3 DNA, CDR3 protein. The D gene is left open where the match is weak. Clone size, where shown, is once, few, many, or a class for clones that have expanded.

>-|TRBJ2-6|many|TRBV5-1
TGCGCCAGCAGCTCCAGGGTCTCTGGGGCCAACGTCCTGACTTTC
CASSSRVSGANVLTF
>-|TRBJ1-2|few|TRBV5-1
TGCGCCAGCAGTGAGGACATGACATATGGCTACACCTTC
CASSEDMTYGYTF
>-|TRBJ2-1|-|TRBV21-1
TGTGCCAGCAGCACTACCCATGACTTGCCCCACCAATACAATGAGCAGTTCTTC
CASSTTHDLPHQYNEQFF
>-|TRBJ2-1|-|TRBV3-1
TGTGCCAGCAGCCACACAAGTGGGCAGTTCTTC
CASSHTSGQFF
>-|TRBJ1-6|-|TRBV12-3/TRBV12-4
TGTGCCAGCAGTTTACTAGGAGGGGATTCTTCACCCCTCCACTTT
CASSLLGGDSSPLHF
>-|TRBJ1-1|few|TRBV5-1
TGCGCCAGCAGCCCGATAAGGCGGGGCACTGAAGCTTTCTTT
CASSPIRRGTEAFF
>TRBD1|TRBJ1-2|few|TRBV19
TGTGCCAGTAGTCCCGAAATGCGGGACAGGGGAGGAGTAATTCGGTGCACCTTC
CASSPEMRDRGGVIRCTF
>-|TRBJ1-2|-|TRBV3-1
TGTGCCAGCAGCCCCCGACGGGGTGACGGCTACACCTTC
CASSPRRGDGYTF
>-|TRBJ1-6|few|TRBV7-9
TGTGCCAGCAGCTTGACCTCCGGGGGCGCAAATTCACCCCTCCACTTT
CASSLTSGGANSPLHF
>-|TRBJ1-5|-|TRBV18
TGTGCCAGCTCACCATTAGCGGGGGACCTTAGCAATCAGCCCCAGCATTTT
CASSPLAGDLSNQPQHF
>-|TRBJ1-1|-|TRBV7-9
TGTGCCAGCAGCCCAGACCCCTTTGGAAACACTGAAGCTTTCTTT
CASSPDPFGNTEAFF
>-|TRBJ2-7|few|TRBV15
TGTGTCACCAGCAGAGGACCCAGGGATTACTCCTACGAGCAGTACTTC
CVTSRGPRDYSYEQYF
>-|TRBJ2-3|-|TRBV20-1
TGCAGTGCTAGAGACCCCAGGGGTACTAGCACAGATACGCAGTATTTT
CSARDPRGTSTDTQYF
>-|TRBJ2-1|-|TRBV10-1
TGCGCCAGCAGTGCTCCGGGGGCGAATGAGCAGTTCTTC
CASSAPGANEQFF
>TRBD2|TRBJ2-3|-|TRBV9
TGTGCCAGCAGCGTAGGCGGGGGTGGTTGGACAGATACGCAGTATTTT
CASSVGGGGWTDTQYF
>-|TRBJ2-3|many|TRBV10-3
TGTGCCATCAGGGGCGTAGCTGAGGCAGATACGCAGTATTTT
CAIRGVAEADTQYF
>-|TRBJ2-5|-|TRBV7-8
TGTGCCGGCAGCTTAAGAGGGACGCGGGAGACCCAGTACTTC
CAGSLRGTRETQYF
>TRBD1|TRBJ2-6|few|TRBV7-3
TGTGCCAGCAGCTTAAAGGGACAGATCTCTGGGGCCAACGTCCTGACTTTC
CASSLKGQISGANVLTF
>-|TRBJ2-1|-|TRBV12-5
TGTGCTAGTGGTTTCAGGGGGGGTACCCCCAACAATGAGCAGTTCTTC
CASGFRGGTPNNEQFF
>TRBD1|TRBJ1-5|-|TRBV12-3/TRBV12-4
TGTGCCAGCAGCCGAGGACAGGGCGGTCAGTCCCAGCATTTT
CASSRGQGGQSQHF
>TRBD2|TRBJ2-3|-|TRBV10-3
TGTGCCATCAGCCCAAGGGAGGGGCGGTCGACAGATACGCAGTATTTT
CAISPREGRSTDTQYF
>-|TRBJ2-5|few|TRBV20-1
TGCAGTGCTAGTCCTCCCCCGGCTAACGAAGAGACCCAGTACTTC
CSASPPPANEETQYF
>TRBD2|TRBJ2-6|-|TRBV7-7
TGTGCTAGCAGCCCTACTAGCGGGATCTCTGGGGCCAACGTCCTGACTTTC
CASSPTSGISGANVLTF
>TRBD1|TRBJ2-6|many|TRBV29-1
TGCAGCGTGCCCGGGACAGGGACTGGGGCCAACGTCCTGACTTTC
CSVPGTGTGANVLTF
>-|TRBJ2-7|-|TRBV19
TGTGCCAGTAATTCGGACAGCTCCTACAATGAGCAGTACTTC
CASNSDSSYNEQYF
>TRBD1|TRBJ1-2|few|TRBV6-6
TGTGCCAGCAGTAACCCAGGGGGTGGCTACACCTTC
CASSNPGGGYTF
>TRBD2|TRBJ2-7|few|TRBV20-1
TGCAGTGCTAGACGGGGGGGTAACACCTACGAGCAGTACTTC
CSARRGGNTYEQYF
>-|TRBJ1-2|many|TRBV12-3/TRBV12-4
TGTGCCAGCAGTTCCCGTAACTATGGCTACACCTTC
CASSSRNYGYTF
>-|TRBJ2-1|-|TRBV20-1
TGCAGTGCCCGACGTCCCGGGCGGATCGATGAGCAGTTCTTC
CSARRPGRIDEQFF
>-|TRBJ1-2|-|TRBV12-3/TRBV12-4
TGTGCCAGCAGTTTTATGCGGGCAGGGAGGAGTGGCTACACCTTC
CASSFMRAGRSGYTF
>-|TRBJ1-1|few|TRBV5-1
TGCGCCAGCAGCTTGGAGAGGACTGACTCCACTGAAGCTTTCTTT
CASSLERTDSTEAFF
>-|TRBJ2-5|few|TRBV6-1
TGTGCCAGCAGCCGCCTCCAGGGTCAAGAGACCCAGTACTTC
CASSRLQGQETQYF
>-|TRBJ1-2|-|TRBV6-1
TGTGCCAGCAGTGAAGCGAGAGGGGGTGGCTACACCTTC
CASSEARGGGYTF
>TRBD2|TRBJ2-1|few|TRBV20-1
TGCAGTGCTCATGGACTAGCTGCCACCTACAATGAGCAGTTCTTC
CSAHGLAATYNEQFF
>-|TRBJ2-1|-|TRBV2
TGTGCCAGCAGTGTTAACAGGTACAATGAGCAGTTCTTC
CASSVNRYNEQFF
>-|TRBJ2-6|-|TRBV7-9
TGTGCCAGCAGCTGGGGCGCTGGGGCCAACGTCCTGACTTTC
CASSWGAGANVLTF
>TRBD1|TRBJ2-7|-|TRBV12-3/TRBV12-4
TGTGCCAGCAGTCTCGGGGACAGGCATTACTACGAGCAGTACTTC
CASSLGDRHYYEQYF
>-|TRBJ1-2|-|TRBV9
TGTGCCAGCAGCGTAGATCGTGAAGGTGGCTACACCTTC
CASSVDREGGYTF
>-|TRBJ2-3|many|TRBV12-3/TRBV12-4
TGTGCCAGCAGTCCACAGGGAGTTTCAGATACGCAGTATTTT
CASSPQGVSDTQYF
>TRBD2|TRBJ2-3|-|TRBV12-3/TRBV12-4
TGTGCCAGCAGACAGAGATCGATGCTAGCGGTTAACACAGATACGCAGTATTTT
CASRQRSMLAVNTDTQYF
>-|TRBJ1-2|-|TRBV7-9
TGTGCCAGCAGCTACCACTGGACGGAAGACTATGGCTACACCTTC
CASSYHWTEDYGYTF
>TRBD2|TRBJ2-1|once|TRBV5-1
TGCGCCAGCAGCTTGGGACTAGCGGGGGGGAGCAATGAGCAGTTCTTC
CASSLGLAGGSNEQFF
>-|TRBJ1-1|-|TRBV5-1
TGCGCCAGCCGACCGGGACATTTGATGAACACTGAAGCTTTCTTT
CASRPGHLMNTEAFF
>TRBD2|TRBJ2-3|medium-sized|TRBV29-1
TGCAGCGTTGTGACTAGCGGGGTTGGAGATACGCAGTATTTT
CSVVTSGVGDTQYF
>-|TRBJ1-2|-|TRBV7-9
TGTGCCAGCAGCTTAGGTGGCAGGAAAGACTATGGCTACACCTTC
CASSLGGRKDYGYTF
>TRBD1|TRBJ1-6|-|TRBV5-1
TGCGCCAGCAGCTCGAGGACAGGGGACAATTCACCCCTCCACTTT
CASSSRTGDNSPLHF
>TRBD1|TRBJ2-1|-|TRBV20-1
TGCAGTGCTATCAAACGGACAGGGGCCTACAATGAGCAGTTCTTC
CSAIKRTGAYNEQFF
>TRBD2|TRBJ2-5|-|TRBV5-5
TGTGCCAGCAGGGGGACTAGCGAAGAGACCCAGTACTTC
CASRGTSEETQYF
>TRBD1|TRBJ1-1|few|TRBV7-9
TGTGCCAGCAAACCCAGGGGGCCAAGGACTGAAGCTTTCTTT
CASKPRGPRTEAFF
>TRBD2|TRBJ2-1|-|TRBV11-2
TGTGCCAGCAGCAAAAGGACTAGCGGATACAATGAGCAGTTCTTC
CASSKRTSGYNEQFF
>TRBD2|TRBJ2-5|-|TRBV27
TGTGCCAGCAGTCCCCGGACTAGCGGGGGGGAAGAGACCCAGTACTTC
CASSPRTSGGEETQYF
>TRBD1|TRBJ1-1|-|TRBV4-2
TGTGCCAGCAGCCCCCGAGGGGGCGCGGGCACTGAAGCTTTCTTT
CASSPRGGAGTEAFF
>TRBD2|TRBJ2-6|few|TRBV5-1
TGCGCCAGCAGCTTAGGGGCGGGGGTAAACTCTGGGGCCAACGTCCTGACTTTC
CASSLGAGVNSGANVLTF
>TRBD1|TRBJ1-3|few|TRBV7-2
TGTGCCAGCAGCTCGAGACCAGGGGGCGTTGGTGGAAACACCATATATTTT
CASSSRPGGVGGNTIYF
>TRBD1|TRBJ1-2|few|TRBV5-8
TGTGCCAGCAGCTGGAACAGGGGTTTGGACTATGGCTACACCTTC
CASSWNRGLDYGYTF
>-|TRBJ2-4|few|TRBV6-6
TGTGCCAGCAGTTACGGGGCGCGGGCGAGGAACATTCAGTACTTC
CASSYGARARNIQYF
>-|TRBJ1-2|-|TRBV6-5
TGTGCCAGCAGGCCTCCGGACGGGGGTCTCTATGGCTACACCTTC
CASRPPDGGLYGYTF
>-|TRBJ2-1|-|TRBV10-3
TGTGCCATCAGTGACTCCCGGGGCCTCTCCTACAATGAGCAGTTCTTC
CAISDSRGLSYNEQFF
>-|TRBJ1-5|few|TRBV6-4
TGTGCCAGCAGTCAGGGACCGAATCAGCCCCAGCATTTT
CASSQGPNQPQHF